Listed here is a single TCR beta chain. The CDR3 sequence is 13 residues long. Germline-derived CDR1 and CDR2 are LNHDA and SQIVND (reference sequence). The V gene end was trimmed by 10 bases and the J gene end by 7 bases; junction bases not matched to a gene: 6. This sample is part of a study of blood T cell repertoires in COVID-19. Study at large: Sources were T cells, B-cell-depleted T cells, or PBMCs; the material itself was cDNA or gDNA.

The data were produced by immunoSEQ multiplex PCR, yet TCRdb's version contains in-frame clones alone and is incomplete. Of 150,000 to 200,000 clones listed, about nine tenths were seen once; the top ten hold approximately 2.1%. The chain employs TRBV19 and TRBJ1-6; 8 positions agree with TRBD1. The receptor was isolated from a man between 65 and 85 years old with active or convalescent COVID-19. Sequencing was done on a sample of peripheral blood. The CDR3 protein is CATAGQGNSPLHF. The CDR3 DNA follows: TGTGCCACCGCAGGACAGGGAAATTCACCCCTCCACTTT.